The 23 T cell receptor beta chains listed next were all sequenced from one sample in a study of T cells after posttransplantation cyclophosphamide. Cells defined as naive were viable CD3+CD4+ or CD3+CD8+ and CCR7+CD45RA+CD45RO-CD95-CD27+CD28+. Profiling relied on immunoSEQ multiplex PCR, and the TCRdb table lists in-frame clones only, not all of them. The repertoire consists of about 8,800 clones, with about 98% occurring once and the leading ten covering about 0.25%. The sequencing sample was made of naive CD4+ T cells sorted from PBMCs. All receptors come from a woman aged 60 to 75 in good health, CMV-negative, and a related stem cell transplant donor.

Note on this clone: A junction end diverges from the germline sequence, so it may reflect a read error. This chain joins TRBV7-9 and TRBJ1-2; TRBD1 agrees at 8 bases. The CDR3 extends over 14 amino acids. Germline V gene data show CDR1 as SEHNR and CDR2 as FQNEAQ (reference sequence). The chain's CDR3 is CASSLALGTGPCAF. The CDR3 DNA sequence: TGTGCCAGCAGCTTAGCTCTGGGGACAGGCCCTTGTGCCTTC.

This chain joins TRBV6-7 and TRBJ2-7; 8 bases line up with TRBD1. TRBV6-7 is treated as an ORF (open reading frame) with a function not yet certain. The CDR3 consists of 14 residues. V was pared by 6 bases and J by 5 bases, with 9 bases of the junction left unmatched. The CDR3 loop is CASSDRGRLNEQYF. The CDR3 DNA reads TGTGCCAGCAGCGACAGGGGCAGGTTGAACGAGCAGTACTTC.

The chain's CDR3 is CASSPLAGGTDTQYF. In DNA form, the CDR3 reads TGTGCCAGCTCACCATTGGCGGGAGGCACAGATACGCAGTATTTT. The chain recombines TRBV18 with TRBJ2-3; 7 bases fit TRBD2. Germline CDR1 and CDR2: KGHSH and LQKENI. The CDR3 is 15 amino acids. With V trimmed by 2 bases and J by 1 base, 3 bases remained unmatched.

CDR3 sequence (DNA): TGTGCCAGCAGCTTGGGACAGTATGAAGAGACCCAGTACTTC. This codes for CASSLGQYEETQYF. The chain is built from TRBV7-9 and TRBJ2-5, with 7 bases lining up with TRBD1. V dropped 3 bases and J dropped 3; count of bases not matched to a gene: 4. Germline CDR1 and CDR2: SEHNR and FQNEAQ (reference sequence). The CDR3 is 14 residues long.

This chain joins TRBV2 and TRBJ2-1, with 9 bases lining up with TRBD1. V shed 7 bases, J shed 0 bases, and the junction held 13 bases outside the gene matches. CDR3 length: 18 residues. Germline V CDR1 and CDR2: SNHLY, FYNNEI. The CDR3 loop reads CASTVPGQGLGSYNEQFF. The CDR3 DNA follows: TGTGCCAGCACCGTCCCGGGACAGGGACTGGGCTCCTACAATGAGCAGTTCTTC.

The chain combines TRBV28 with TRBJ2-1, with D maybe TRBD2 (5 bases). CDR1 MDHEN and CDR2 SYDVKM come from the germline V gene. CDR3 length: 14 residues. The V end was cut by 10 bases, the J end by 1 base, with 14 bases between. CDR3 in amino acids: CATTSTKSYNEQFF. CDR3 nucleotide sequence: TGTGCCACTACTTCGACTAAATCCTACAATGAGCAGTTCTTC.

The chain joins TRBV23-1 to TRBJ2-2; weak D call: TRBD2 (6 bases). TRBV23-1 is treated as an ORF (open reading frame) with a function not yet certain. The CDR3 is 19 amino acids. V was cut by 0 bases and J by 6 bases, with 23 bases left in between. Here the CDR3 DNA reads TGCGCCAGCAGTCAATCACCCCCGCGGGGCAGGGTCCAGGCCGGGGAGCTGTTTTTT. This codes for CASSQSPPRGRVQAGELFF.

As DNA, the CDR3 is TGTGCCATCAGTGAGGGACAGCTTCTACAAGAGACCCAGTACTTC. It translates to CAISEGQLLQETQYF. The chain couples TRBV10-3 to TRBJ2-5, with D maybe TRBD1 (6 bases). This CDR3 has 15 residues. Germline-derived CDR1 and CDR2 are ENHRY and SYGVKD. V lost 2 bases to trimming and J lost 2 bases, with 12 bases between them.

The chain recombines TRBV4-2 with TRBJ2-4, with a possible D match to TRBD1 (7 bases). V was pared by 2 bases and J by 0 bases, with 20 bases between. The germline CDR1 and CDR2 sequences are LGHNA and YNFKEQ. This CDR3 comprises 19 residues. The CDR3 reads CASSQRTGGSVLAKNIQYF. DNA of the CDR3: TGTGCCAGCAGCCAAAGGACAGGAGGGTCCGTATTAGCCAAAAACATTCAGTACTTC.

The CDR3 spells CASSQDAGMTQHF. The CDR3 DNA is TGCGCCAGCAGCCAAGACGCAGGGATGACCCAGCATTTT. The rearrangement links TRBV4-3 to TRBJ1-5; maybe TRBD1 (5 bases). V dropped 0 bases and J dropped 11 bases, with 11 bases sitting between them. The germline V gene has CDR1 LGHNA and CDR2 YSLEER. This CDR3 comprises 13 residues.

The rearrangement links TRBV6-5 to TRBJ2-3, with D unclear. In germline, CDR1 is MNHEY, CDR2 SVGAGI. The CDR3 is made up of 15 amino acids. V was clipped by 0 bases and J by 6 bases, with 13 bases between them. DNA for the CDR3: TGTGCCAGCAGTTACTCGGCCCCTCCCCCGGATACGCAGTATTTT. Protein sequence: CASSYSAPPPDTQYF.

The genes are TRBV5-4 and TRBJ2-7; 7 nucleotides match TRBD2. J gave up 4 bases and V 4 bases, and 11 bases lay outside the gene matches. This CDR3 comprises 15 residues. The germline gives CDR1 SGHNT, CDR2 YYREEE (reference sequence). CDR3 residues: CASSTYGAGSYEQYF. The CDR3 nucleotides read TGTGCCAGCAGCACATATGGAGCGGGAAGTTACGAGCAGTACTTC.

V is TRBV11-3 and J is TRBJ1-1; D is unresolved. Germline V gene data show CDR1 as SGHNT and CDR2 as YENEEA. The CDR3 is 13 residues long. Trimming took off 0 bases at V and 10 bases at J, with 12 bases between the two ends. For the CDR3, the DNA is TGTGCCAGCAGCTTAGACCCGGGTTCTGGAGCTTTCTTT. This sequence encodes CASSLDPGSGAFF. The full variable domain, in which reference TRBV11-3 and TRBJ1-1 provide the parts outside the CDR3, is EAGVVQSPRYKIIEKKQPVAFWCNPISGHNTLYWYLQNLGQGPELLIRYENEEAVDDSQLPKDRFSAERLKGVDSTLKIQPAELGDSAVYLCASSLDPGSGAFFGQGTRLTVV.

V is TRBV5-1 and J is TRBJ2-7; tentative D call: TRBD2 (6 bases). Deletions cut 2 bases from V and 4 bases from J, with 7 bases between. This CDR3 comprises 12 residues. In germline, CDR1 is SGHRS, CDR2 YFSETQ. CDR3 DNA: TGCGCCAGCAGCTTTGGGGGGTACGAGCAGTACTTC. It encodes CASSFGGYEQYF.

The chain carries TRBV7-3 and TRBJ1-1; tentatively, D is TRBD1 (6 bases). Germline V lookup: CDR1 SGHTA, CDR2 FQGTGA. The length of the CDR3 is 16 residues. Trimming pared 5 bases from V and 0 bases from J, leaving 16 bases between. The CDR3 reads CASSQRPGQLNTEAFF. The CDR3 coding sequence is TGTGCCAGCAGCCAGAGACCAGGACAGCTGAACACTGAAGCTTTCTTT.

The chain carries TRBV10-1 and TRBJ2-2, with D perhaps TRBD2 (6 bases). Germline V CDR1 and CDR2: WNHNN, SYGVQD (reference sequence). V dropped 10 bases and J dropped 1 base, with 13 bases sitting between them. This CDR3 spans 14 amino acids. CDR3 protein: CATKGRGNTGELFF. In DNA, the CDR3 is TGCGCCACCAAAGGGCGGGGGAACACCGGGGAGCTGTTTTTT.

V and J are TRBV10-1 and TRBJ1-1, with 7 positions matching TRBD1. Trimming removed 5 bases from V and 2 bases from J; junction bases left unmatched: 5. CDR1 is WNHNN and CDR2 is SYGVQD in the germline V gene (reference sequence). The CDR3 covers 14 residues. This CDR3 reads CASSLYRGNTEAFF. As DNA, the CDR3 is TGCGCCAGCAGTCTTTACAGGGGTAACACTGAAGCTTTCTTT.

This clone occurred once. CDR3 bases: TGTGCCAGCAAATTAGCGGGGGGACAAGAGACCCAGTACTTC. Translating gives CASKLAGGQETQYF. The rearrangement links TRBV6-5 to TRBJ2-5; 10 nucleotides line up with TRBD2. J gave up 2 bases and V 7 bases, and 4 bases lay outside the gene matches. The germline CDR1 and CDR2 sequences are MNHEY and SVGAGI. This CDR3 region has 14 residues.

The chain is built from TRBV7-9 and TRBJ1-4; unclear D gene. Germline V gives CDR1 SEHNR, CDR2 FQNEAQ (reference sequence). The V and J ends lost 3 bases and 6 bases respectively, with 11 bases between them. The CDR3 runs to 14 residues. In DNA, the CDR3 is TGTGCCAGCAGCTTCGGCAGGTCGGATGAAAAACTGTTTTTT. It codes for CASSFGRSDEKLFF.

The rearrangement uses TRBV30 and TRBJ2-6; the match to TRBD2 covers 8 bases. The CDR3 consists of 16 residues. Germline V gene lookup returns CDR1 GTSNPN and CDR2 SVGIG (reference sequence). The V and J ends lost 4 bases and 5 bases, in that order; junction bases with no gene match: 10. CDR3 bases: TGTGCCTGGACCGGGAGGGGGTCTGGCTGGGCCAACGTCCTGACTTTC. This gives the protein CAWTGRGSGWANVLTF.

The chain combines TRBV2 with TRBJ1-5; 9 bases map to TRBD1. Germline trimming cut 7 bases from V and 3 bases from J; bases unmatched to any gene: 7. The germline CDR1 and CDR2 sequences are SNHLY and FYNNEI. The CDR3 totals 15 residues. The CDR3 loop is CASNPGTGYNQPQHF. The DNA of the CDR3 is TGTGCCAGCAATCCTGGGACAGGGTACAATCAGCCCCAGCATTTT.

The chain joins TRBV14 to TRBJ1-6; 8 bases match TRBD1. V shed 3 bases, J shed 7 bases, and the junction held 5 bases outside the gene matches. CDR3 length equals 15 residues. Germline V gives CDR1 SGHDN, CDR2 FVKESK. CDR3: CASSHGQGRNSPLHF. Written as DNA, the CDR3 is TGTGCCAGCAGCCACGGACAGGGTAGGAATTCACCCCTCCACTTT.

In this sample, this clone turned up once. The chain employs TRBV29-1 and TRBJ1-2; D is possibly TRBD1 (5 bases). The germline V gene has CDR1 SQVTM and CDR2 ANQGSEA. V gave up 4 bases and J gave up 8 bases, with 11 bases separating them. The CDR3 covers 11 residues. The CDR3 coding sequence is TGCAGCGTTGTAGGGGCGCGGGGCTACACCTTC. It encodes CSVVGARGYTF. The complete variable domain, with remaining parts taken from reference TRBV29-1 and TRBJ1-2, reads SAVISQKPSRDICQRGTSLTIQCQVDSQVTMMFWYRQQPGQSLTLIATANQGSEATYESGFVIDKFPISRPNLTFSTLTVSNMSPEDSSIYLCSVVGARGYTFGSGTRLTVV.